Below, one TCR beta chain is given with its context. Sequenced by immunoSEQ multiplex PCR; TCRdb stores in-frame clones only, minus some. The top ten clones hold approximately 1.9% of a sample with about 400,000 clones, 80% to 90% of them seen once. The sample belongs to a study of blood T cell repertoires in COVID-19. This CDR3 has 16 amino acids. The ends were cut back, 1 base at V and 4 bases at J, with 14 bases in the middle. The V gene's germline CDR1 is LGHNT and CDR2 FRNRAP. The TCR sequence derives from a man aged 40-49 years in a cohort exposed to, infected with or recovered from COVID-19 (not recorded which). Sequencing used PBMCs or T cells enriched from blood (not recorded which). This rearrangement joins TRBV12-5 to TRBJ2-1; possibly TRBD1 for D (5 bases). The CDR3, as DNA: TGTGCTAGTGGTTTGGGGGCCTCAGGGTCTTACAATGAGCAGTTCTTC. Translated, it gives CASGLGASGSYNEQFF.